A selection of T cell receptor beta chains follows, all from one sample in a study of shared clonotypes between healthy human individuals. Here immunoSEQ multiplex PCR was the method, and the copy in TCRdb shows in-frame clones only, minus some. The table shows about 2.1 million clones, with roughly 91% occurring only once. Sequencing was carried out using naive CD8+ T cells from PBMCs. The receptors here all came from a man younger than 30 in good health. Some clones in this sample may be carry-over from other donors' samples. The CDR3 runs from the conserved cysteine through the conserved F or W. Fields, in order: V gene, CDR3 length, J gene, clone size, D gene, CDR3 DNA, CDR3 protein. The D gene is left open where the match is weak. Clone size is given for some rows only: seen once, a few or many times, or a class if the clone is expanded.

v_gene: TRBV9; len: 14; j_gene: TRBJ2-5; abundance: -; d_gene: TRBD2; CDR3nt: TGTGCCAGCAGCGCCCGGACTAGCGGAGAGACCCAGTACTTC; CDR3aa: CASSARTSGETQYF
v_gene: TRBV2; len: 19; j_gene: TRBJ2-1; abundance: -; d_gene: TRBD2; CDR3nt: TGTGCCAGCAGCGTCCCAAGGACTAGCGGCACCTTCTCTCCGGATGAGCAGTTCTTC; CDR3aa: CASSVPRTSGTFSPDEQFF
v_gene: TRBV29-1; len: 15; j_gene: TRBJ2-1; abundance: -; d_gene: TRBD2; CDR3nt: TGCAGCGTTGGAAAGGGGAGGACTAGCGGAAGCGAGCAGTTCTTC; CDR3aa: CSVGKGRTSGSEQFF
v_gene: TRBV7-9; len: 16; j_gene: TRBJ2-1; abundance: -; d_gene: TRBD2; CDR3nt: TGTGCCAGCAGCGACCGGACTAGCGGGAGAGTTGGGGAGCAGTTCTTC; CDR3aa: CASSDRTSGRVGEQFF
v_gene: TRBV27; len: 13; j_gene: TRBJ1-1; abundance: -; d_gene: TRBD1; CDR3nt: TGTGCCAGCAGGGACAGGGCCAGCACTGAAGCTTTCTTT; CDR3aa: CASRDRASTEAFF
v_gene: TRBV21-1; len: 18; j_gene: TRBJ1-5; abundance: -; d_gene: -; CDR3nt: TGTGCCAGCAGCAAAGAAGAGAACCTAATAGCACCTGATCAGCCCCAGCATTTT; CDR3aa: CASSKEENLIAPDQPQHF
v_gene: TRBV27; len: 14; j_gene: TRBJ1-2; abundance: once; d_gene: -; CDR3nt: TGTGCCAGCAGTCCCCGGGGCCGATACTATGGCTACACCTTC; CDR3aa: CASSPRGRYYGYTF
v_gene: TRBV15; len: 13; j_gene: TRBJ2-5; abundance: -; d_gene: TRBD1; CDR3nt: TGTGCCACCAGCGTCGGGACAGAAGAGACCCAGTACTTC; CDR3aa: CATSVGTEETQYF
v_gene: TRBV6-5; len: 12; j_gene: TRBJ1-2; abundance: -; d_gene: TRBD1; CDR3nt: TGTGCCATCAGTAACAGGGGGGACGGCTACACCTTC; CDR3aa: CAISNRGDGYTF
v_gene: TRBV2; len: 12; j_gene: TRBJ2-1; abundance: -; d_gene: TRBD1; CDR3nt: TGTGCCAGCAGTGGGGGGACAGATGAGCAGTTCTTC; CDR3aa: CASSGGTDEQFF
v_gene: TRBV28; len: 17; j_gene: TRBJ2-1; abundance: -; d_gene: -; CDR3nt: TGTGCCAGCAGTTTCGGACCTGATGAGGCCCCATACAATGAGCAGTTCTTC; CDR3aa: CASSFGPDEAPYNEQFF
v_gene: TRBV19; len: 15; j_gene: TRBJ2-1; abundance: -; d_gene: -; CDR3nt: TGTGCCAGTAGTATTGGAGGGGTGTCCTACAATGAGCAGTTCTTC; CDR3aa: CASSIGGVSYNEQFF
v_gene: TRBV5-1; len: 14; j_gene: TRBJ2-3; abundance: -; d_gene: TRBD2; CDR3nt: TGCGCCAGCCAACTAGCGGGGAGCACAGATACGCAGTATTTT; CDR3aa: CASQLAGSTDTQYF
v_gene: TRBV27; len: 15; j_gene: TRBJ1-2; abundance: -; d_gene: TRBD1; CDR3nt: TGTGCCAGCAGTTCCATGACAGGGGAATACTATGGCTACACCTTC; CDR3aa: CASSSMTGEYYGYTF
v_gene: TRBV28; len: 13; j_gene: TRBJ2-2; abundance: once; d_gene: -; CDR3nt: TGTGCCGCGGCTACCGCAAGGAACGGGGAGCTGTTTTTT; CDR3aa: CAAATARNGELFF
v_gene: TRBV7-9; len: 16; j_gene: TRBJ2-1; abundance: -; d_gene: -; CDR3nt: TGTGCCAGCAGCCCGGGGCCCATGAGCTCCTACAATGAGCAGTTCTTC; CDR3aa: CASSPGPMSSYNEQFF
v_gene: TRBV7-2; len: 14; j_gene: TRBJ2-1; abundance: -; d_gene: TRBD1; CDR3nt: TGTGCCAGCAGCCCTCGACAGGGGTCGGTCGAGCAGTTCTTC; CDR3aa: CASSPRQGSVEQFF
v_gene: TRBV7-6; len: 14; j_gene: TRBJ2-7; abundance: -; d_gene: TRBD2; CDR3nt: TGTGCCAGCAGCTCCCGTAGCGGGGTCTACGAGCAGTACTTC; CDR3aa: CASSSRSGVYEQYF
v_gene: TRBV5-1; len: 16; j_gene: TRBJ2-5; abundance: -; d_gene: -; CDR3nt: TGCGCCAGCAGCTTGGGCGTTGGGGCCCGACAAGAGACCCAGTACTTC; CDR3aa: CASSLGVGARQETQYF
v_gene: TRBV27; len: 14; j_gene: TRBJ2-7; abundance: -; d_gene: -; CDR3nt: TGTGCCAGCAGTCCGCGTGAGGGGTCCTACGAGCAGTACTTC; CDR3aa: CASSPREGSYEQYF
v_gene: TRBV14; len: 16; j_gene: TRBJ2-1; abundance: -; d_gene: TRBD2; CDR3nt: TGTGCCAGCAGCCCGGGACTAGCGGCCTCCTACAATGAGCAGTTCTTC; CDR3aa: CASSPGLAASYNEQFF
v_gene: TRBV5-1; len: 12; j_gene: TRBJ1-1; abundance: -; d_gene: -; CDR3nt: TGCGCCAGCCGCTTGGGCAGGGAGGAAATTTTCTTT; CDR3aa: CASRLGREEIFF
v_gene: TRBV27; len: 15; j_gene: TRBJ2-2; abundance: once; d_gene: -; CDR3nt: TGTGCCAGCAGTTTTGCGGCGCCGAACACCGGGGAGCTGTTTTTT; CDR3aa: CASSFAAPNTGELFF
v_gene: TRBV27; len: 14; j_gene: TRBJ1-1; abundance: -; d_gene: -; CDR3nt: TGTGCCAGCAGTTTGACCCGGGGGAAGACTGAAGCTTTCTTT; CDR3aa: CASSLTRGKTEAFF
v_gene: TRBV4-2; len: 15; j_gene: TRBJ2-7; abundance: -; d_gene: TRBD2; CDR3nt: TGTGCCAGCAGCCAATTGGCTAGCGGGTATTACGAGCAGTACTTC; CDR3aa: CASSQLASGYYEQYF
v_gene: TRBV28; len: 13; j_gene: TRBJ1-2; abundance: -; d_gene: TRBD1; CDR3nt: TGTGCCAGCAGGGAGGGGGCGAATTATGGCTACACCTTC; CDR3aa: CASREGANYGYTF
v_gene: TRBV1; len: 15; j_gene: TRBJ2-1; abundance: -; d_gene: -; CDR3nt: TGCACCAGCAGCCCCCGGGTCCCCACGGGGAATGAGCAGTTCTTC; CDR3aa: CTSSPRVPTGNEQFF
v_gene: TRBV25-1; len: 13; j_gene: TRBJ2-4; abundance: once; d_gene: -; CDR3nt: TGTGCCAGCAGTTTGGCAGCCAAAAACATTCAGTACTTC; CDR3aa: CASSLAAKNIQYF
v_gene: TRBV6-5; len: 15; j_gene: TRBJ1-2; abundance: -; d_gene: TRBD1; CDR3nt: TGTGCCAGCAGCCCAGGGACAGGGCTTGCTTATGGCTACACCTTC; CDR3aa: CASSPGTGLAYGYTF
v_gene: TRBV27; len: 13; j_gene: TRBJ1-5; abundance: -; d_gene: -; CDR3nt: TGTGCCAGCAGTTCCCATAGCAATCAGCCCCAGCATTTT; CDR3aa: CASSSHSNQPQHF
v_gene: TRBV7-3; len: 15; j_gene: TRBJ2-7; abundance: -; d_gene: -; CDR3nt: TGTGCCAGCAGCTTATCCGGCCGGGTAGGGTACGAGCAGTACTTC; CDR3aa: CASSLSGRVGYEQYF
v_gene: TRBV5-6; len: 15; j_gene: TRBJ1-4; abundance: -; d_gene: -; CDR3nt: TGTGCCAGCAGCTTCCTATCTACCGGGGGTGAAAAACTGTTTTTT; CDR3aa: CASSFLSTGGEKLFF
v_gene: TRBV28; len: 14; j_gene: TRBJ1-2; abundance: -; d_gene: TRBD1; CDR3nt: TGTGCCAGCAGTTCGGGGACAGTGAGGCTTGGCTACACCTTC; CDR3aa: CASSSGTVRLGYTF
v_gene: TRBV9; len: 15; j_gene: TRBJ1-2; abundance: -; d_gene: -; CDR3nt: TGTGCCAGCAGCGTAGATATGGGCCGACCGTATGGCTACACCTTC; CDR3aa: CASSVDMGRPYGYTF
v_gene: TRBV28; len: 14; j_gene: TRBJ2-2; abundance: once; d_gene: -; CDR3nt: TGTGCCAGCAGCCCGGCTGGGAACACCGGGGAGCTGTTTTTT; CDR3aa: CASSPAGNTGELFF
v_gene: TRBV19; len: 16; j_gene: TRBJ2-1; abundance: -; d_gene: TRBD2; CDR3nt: TGTGCCAGTAGTATAGAGGGGACTAGCGGGAGGAATGAGCAGTTCTTC; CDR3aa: CASSIEGTSGRNEQFF
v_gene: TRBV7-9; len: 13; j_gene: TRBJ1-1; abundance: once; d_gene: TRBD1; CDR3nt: TGTGCCAGCAGCCGGGGACAGCCCGGAGAAGCTTTCTTT; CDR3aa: CASSRGQPGEAFF
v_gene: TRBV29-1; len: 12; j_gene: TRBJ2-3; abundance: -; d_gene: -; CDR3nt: TGCAGCGTTAGCACACCCCGTGATACGCAGTATTTT; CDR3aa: CSVSTPRDTQYF
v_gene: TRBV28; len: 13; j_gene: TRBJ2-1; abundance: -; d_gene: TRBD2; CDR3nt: TGTGCCAGCAGTTTTCATAGCGGGGAGGGGAAGTTCTTC; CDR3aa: CASSFHSGEGKFF
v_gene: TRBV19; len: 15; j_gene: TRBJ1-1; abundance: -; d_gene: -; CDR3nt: TGTGCCAGTAGTACCTGGGACACGATGAACACTGAAGCTTTCTTT; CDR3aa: CASSTWDTMNTEAFF
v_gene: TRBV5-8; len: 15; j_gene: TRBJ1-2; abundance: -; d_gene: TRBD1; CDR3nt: TGTGCCAGCAGCGAATCCGGGAGACAGGGTTTTGGCTACACCTTC; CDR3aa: CASSESGRQGFGYTF
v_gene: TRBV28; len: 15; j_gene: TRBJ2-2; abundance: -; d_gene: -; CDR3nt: TGTGCCAGCAGACAACAGGGTTACGACACCGGGGAGCTGTTTTTT; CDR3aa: CASRQQGYDTGELFF
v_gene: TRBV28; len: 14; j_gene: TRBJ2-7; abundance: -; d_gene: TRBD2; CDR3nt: TGTGCCAGCAGTTTAACTAGCGGGAGTTACGAGCAGTACTTC; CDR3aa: CASSLTSGSYEQYF
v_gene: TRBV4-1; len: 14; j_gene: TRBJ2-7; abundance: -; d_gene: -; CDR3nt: TGCGCCAGCAGCCAAGTCAGCGGACCCTACGAGCAGTACTTC; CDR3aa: CASSQVSGPYEQYF
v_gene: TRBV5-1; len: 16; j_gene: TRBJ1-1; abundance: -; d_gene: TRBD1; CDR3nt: TGCGCCAGCACCCCTGCATCAGGGGGGACTAACACTGAAGCTTTCTTT; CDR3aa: CASTPASGGTNTEAFF
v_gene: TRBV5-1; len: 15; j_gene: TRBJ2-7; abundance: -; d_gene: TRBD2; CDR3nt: TGCGCCAGCAGCTTGGCTCTGGCGGGAGTCTACGAGCAGTACTTC; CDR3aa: CASSLALAGVYEQYF
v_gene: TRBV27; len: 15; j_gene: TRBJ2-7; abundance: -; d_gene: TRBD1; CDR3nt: TGTGCCAGCACCGGGGACAGGGGGAGGGTGGACGAGCAGTACTTC; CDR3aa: CASTGDRGRVDEQYF
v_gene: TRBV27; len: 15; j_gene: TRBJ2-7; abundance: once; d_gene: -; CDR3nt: TGTGCCAGCAGTTTGTACAAGGGGTCCTCCTACGAGCAGTACTTC; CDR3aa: CASSLYKGSSYEQYF
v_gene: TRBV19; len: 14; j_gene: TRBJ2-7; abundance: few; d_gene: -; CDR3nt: TGTGCCAGTAGTGCCAGGACTACTGACGGCGAGCAGTACTTC; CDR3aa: CASSARTTDGEQYF
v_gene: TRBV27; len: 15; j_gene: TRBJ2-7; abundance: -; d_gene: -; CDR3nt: TGTGCCAGCAGTTTATTGAGTCCGGGGTTCTACGAGCAGTACTTC; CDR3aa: CASSLLSPGFYEQYF